This T cell receptor beta chain was retrieved from a study of T cell responses to AZD1222 COVID-19 vaccine. Concerning this clone: Its specificity is unknown.

The CDR3 sequence is 16 residues long. Germline CDR1 and CDR2: KGHSH and LQKENI. V was cut by 3 bases and J by 1 base, with 13 bases left in between. Clones were sequenced by immunoSEQ multiplex PCR, and TCRdb holds only the in-frame ones, with some missing. The data hold about 170,000 clones, with around nine tenths observed a single time. Study results and limitations: Only a handful of people who got AZD1222 tested seropositive at baseline. Repertoires were obtained solely post-peak T cell response. Spike-specific TCR repertoires showed rising breadth and depth after two AZD1222 doses.

The source is an adult who received the AZD1222 COVID-19 vaccine. This chain connects TRBV18 to TRBJ1-3; possible D gene TRBD1, 6 bases. Specimen: peripheral blood, collected 28 days after the second AZD1222 dose. The CDR3 sequence: CASSPVDSGSGNTIYF. CDR3 nucleotide sequence: TGTGCCAGCTCACCCGTGGACAGCGGATCTGGAAACACCATATATTTT.